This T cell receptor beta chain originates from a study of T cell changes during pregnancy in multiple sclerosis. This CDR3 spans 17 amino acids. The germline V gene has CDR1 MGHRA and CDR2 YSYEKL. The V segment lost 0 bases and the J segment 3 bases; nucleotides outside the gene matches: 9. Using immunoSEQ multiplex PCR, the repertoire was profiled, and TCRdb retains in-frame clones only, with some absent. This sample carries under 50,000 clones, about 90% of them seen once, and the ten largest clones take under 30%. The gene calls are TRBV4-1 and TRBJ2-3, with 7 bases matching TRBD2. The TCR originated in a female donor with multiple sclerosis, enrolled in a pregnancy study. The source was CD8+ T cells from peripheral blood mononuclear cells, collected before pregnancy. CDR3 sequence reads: CASSQEGGSVSTDTQYF. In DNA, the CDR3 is TGCGCCAGCAGCCAAGAGGGAGGGAGCGTCAGTACAGATACGCAGTATTTT.